This T cell receptor (beta chain) originates from a study of cytomegalovirus exposure and HLA in healthy donors. Study findings and constraints: In a later analysis, a missense DCLRE1C variant was linked to TCR beta V- and J-gene trimming.

The PCR had 60 Vbeta and 13 Jbeta primers. Clones were sequenced by immunoSEQ multiplex PCR, and TCRdb holds only the in-frame ones, with some missing. Among some 140,000 clones listed, under 85% were seen once. In regard to this clone: The antigen remains undetermined.

V dropped 4 bases and J dropped 7 bases, with 18 bases sitting between them. The CDR3 has 14 residues. Germline values: CDR1 SGHRS, CDR2 YFSETQ. This sequence joins TRBV5-1 and TRBJ2-7; a weak D match, TRBD2 (6 bases). The sequenced sample was PBMCs. This receptor was taken from a man under 40 in good health and CMV-seronegative. Here the CDR3 DNA reads TGCGCCAGCAGCCCGCGGGAACGGACGGGGGAGCAGTACTTC. Translation gives CASSPRERTGEQYF.